Here is one T cell receptor beta chain with its context. The antigen remains undetermined. The source of the sample is a study of T cell responses to AZD1222 COVID-19 vaccine. Overall study results and limits: Seropositive at baseline were only six AZD1222 recipients. It was only after the peak T cell response that any repertoires were sampled. Of spike-specific TCRs, nearly half reportedly target regions left unmutated in variants.

V lost 7 bases, J lost 6 bases, and 12 bases lay in between. The CDR3 totals 13 residues. Clones were read by immunoSEQ multiplex PCR, and TCRdb kept only the in-frame ones, dropping some. In the table there are about 88,000 clones, approximately 91% of which are singletons. The chain links TRBV12-3 or TRBV12-4 to TRBJ2-2; D gene ambiguous. The clonotype originates from an adult who received the AZD1222 COVID-19 vaccine. Specimen: peripheral blood, collected 28 days after the second AZD1222 dose. The CDR3 reads CASNIGWAGELFF. CDR3 nucleotide sequence: TGTGCCAGCAACATAGGTTGGGCCGGGGAGCTGTTTTTT.